This T cell receptor (beta chain) emerged from a study of blood T cells in healthy people across ages. Study at large: T cells yielded about one barcoded beta molecule per two cells through template switching.

Next came a second PCR, run for about 7 to 11 cycles, which used a sample-barcoded 5' primer along with a J-beta primer mix. Through a template-switch adaptor with 12 random nucleotides, each cDNA molecule received a tag. There were at least 2.5 million CDR3-containing paired-end reads obtained from each sample. TCRdb ran MiXCR on the 5' RACE reads and lists one entry per CDR3 protein. The data contain about 570,000 distinct CDR3 sequences, approximately 30% of them singletons. The table lists this clonotype with a few counts. Total RNA, at least 5 micrograms per sample, was extracted from PBMCs. V shed 4 bases and J shed 7 bases, with 13 bases lying between them. This CDR3 is built from 14 residues.

Sequenced sample: blood. J is TRBJ1-4 and V is TRBV12-3 or TRBV12-4; the D gene is possibly TRBD1 (5 bases). The TCR comes from an older woman in good health. The CDR3 reads CASSSAGFSEKLFF. The CDR3 nucleotides read TGTGCCAGCAGTTCCGCAGGGTTTAGTGAAAAACTGTTTTTT.